These 6 T cell receptor beta chains came from one sample sequenced in a study of post-analysis software for immune sequencing data. No cognate antigen is known for these TCRs. Findings and limits, study-wide: Compared with controls, patients had more of five TRBV segments, including TRBV5-6, TRBV5-1 and TRBV20-1.

Sequencing libraries made from TCR beta cDNA carried unique molecular identifiers. TCRdb re-called the PCR reads with MiXCR, one entry per CDR3 protein. The sample consists of 650,000 to 850,000 distinct CDR3 sequences, more than 45% of them appearing once. Material: blood. These receptors all stem from a girl aged 5-17 years with multiple sclerosis.

The rearrangement links TRBV12-3 or TRBV12-4 to TRBJ2-7; no firm D call. The CDR3 is 13 amino acids. Trimming left V 6 bases short and J 3 bases short, with 12 bases between. The CDR3 nucleotides read TGTGCCAGCAGGTTCGTGCCCGACTACGAGCAGTACTTC. The encoded protein is CASRFVPDYEQYF.

The chain joins TRBV9 to TRBJ2-1, with 7 bases aligning to TRBD2. J gave up 4 bases and V 3 bases, and 10 bases lay outside the gene matches. Germline CDR1 and CDR2: SGDLS and YYNGEE. CDR3 length: 16 residues. The CDR3 spells CASSAASGTLYNEQFF. The CDR3 coding sequence is TGTGCCAGCAGCGCCGCCAGCGGGACTCTATACAATGAGCAGTTCTTC.

The chain is built from TRBV29-1 and TRBJ2-2, with TRBD1 identical over 7 bases. Trimming at V came to 0 bases and at J to 4 bases, leaving 11 bases not matched to a gene. CDR1 SQVTM and CDR2 ANQGSEA come from the germline V gene. CDR3 size: 17 residues. The CDR3 reads CSVEELAAGGFTGELFF. DNA of the CDR3: TGCAGCGTTGAAGAGTTGGCGGCAGGGGGTTTCACCGGGGAGCTGTTTTTT.

This clonotype has only a few counts. This chain links TRBV9 with TRBJ1-5; D is perhaps TRBD1 (6 bases). The CDR3 totals 15 residues. Trimming took off 3 bases at V and 3 bases at J, with 13 bases between the two ends. CDR1 SGDLS and CDR2 YYNGEE come from the germline V gene. The CDR3 here is CASSERQDLNQPQHF. DNA for the CDR3: TGTGCCAGCAGCGAGCGACAGGACCTCAATCAGCCCCAGCATTTT.

The rearrangement links TRBV24-1 to TRBJ2-1; 11 positions match TRBD2. This CDR3 comprises 19 residues. Losses at the gene ends were 3 bases for V and 0 bases for J; bases not matched to a gene: 9. Germline values: CDR1 KGHDR, CDR2 SFDVKD. The CDR3 spells CATSDPGTSGGSSYNEQFF. In DNA form, the CDR3 reads TGTGCCACCAGTGATCCGGGAACTAGCGGGGGAAGCTCCTACAATGAGCAGTTCTTC.

The rearrangement joins TRBV6-2 or TRBV6-3 to TRBJ2-7; the D gene is possibly TRBD2 (5 bases). This CDR3 contains 16 residues. Germline V gives CDR1 MNHEY, CDR2 SVGEGT. V was shortened by 5 bases and J by 1 base, with 18 bases between the two germline ends. The chain's CDR3 is CASSTGLWERSYEQYF. The CDR3 region has the DNA TGTGCCAGCAGTACCGGACTGTGGGAAAGGTCCTACGAGCAGTACTTC.